This T cell receptor beta chain derives from a study of OX40 agonist ivuxolimab in advanced cancers. In germline, CDR1 is SGDLS, CDR2 YYNGEE. With 4 bases removed from V and 0 bases from J, the gap between germline ends came to 22 bases. CDR3 length equals 18 residues. The method was immunoSEQ multiplex PCR; TCRdb's version includes in-frame clones alone and lacks a portion of them. The repertoire holds about 34,000 clones, with roughly 80% as singletons. This sample comprised CD4+ or CD8+ T cells sorted from blood, obtained in a trial of the OX40 agonist ivuxolimab. This receptor was obtained from an adult with an advanced solid tumor such as melanoma, head and neck, liver or kidney cancer. The genes are TRBV9 and TRBJ1-2; tentative D call: TRBD1 (6 bases). CDR3 sequence (DNA): TGTGCCAGCAGCTCCCCGAGGGGGACCCACCCCGCTAACTATGGCTACACCTTC. Translating gives CASSSPRGTHPANYGYTF.